This paragraph reports one T cell receptor beta chain. Its cognate antigen is unknown. The unexposed donors gave CD4+ T cells in about 2011-2019, prior to COVID-19. The cells were cultured for under twelve days before CD4+ T cells were isolated. The data were obtained in a study of CD4 T cells in relation to SARS-CoV-2 and coronaviruses. Overall study results and limits: Roughly three fifths of donors had memory CD4+ clonotypes crossrecognizing SARS-CoV-2 and common cold coronavirus spike.

The germline V gene encodes CDR1 SNHLY and CDR2 FYNNEI. The J segment lost 8 bases and the V segment lost 4 bases, leaving 8 bases of the junction unmatched. The length of the CDR3 is 14 residues. Sequenced by immunoSEQ multiplex PCR; TCRdb stores in-frame clones only, minus some. The sample records about 17,000 clones, over 80% being singletons. This sequence joins TRBV2 and TRBJ2-7; 10 bases line up with TRBD1. The specimen sequenced was CD4+ T cells from PBMCs, cultured in vitro. This clonotype was sampled from a human donor in good health. The chain's CDR3 is CASSGPGQGTKQYF. CDR3 bases: TGTGCCAGCAGTGGACCGGGACAGGGGACTAAGCAGTACTTC.